This is a list of T cell receptor beta chains from one sample in a study of T cell responses to AZD1222 COVID-19 vaccine. Profiled with immunoSEQ multiplex PCR; TCRdb holds only in-frame clones, not every one. The sample has nearly 35,000 clones; around 84% are singletons. Sequencing was performed on peripheral blood, taken 28 days after the second AZD1222 dose. These receptors were collected from an adult who received the AZD1222 COVID-19 vaccine. The CDR3 runs from the conserved cysteine through the conserved F or W. Each record gives: clone size, V gene, J gene, CDR3 protein. Clone size is not always given. Where it is, it says once, few, many or a class for expanded clones.

once,TRBV3-1/TRBV3-2,TRBJ2-1,CASSQSSGGNNEQFF
.,TRBV19,TRBJ2-7,CASSPRDRGTYEQYF
.,TRBV5-8,TRBJ2-7,CASSRGPAYEQYF
.,TRBV2,TRBJ2-3,CASSTLAFSTDTQYF
.,TRBV19,TRBJ1-1,CARGDRGLWNTEAFF
few,TRBV23-1,TRBJ2-2,CASSQATGAGELFF
.,TRBV6-2/TRBV6-3,TRBJ2-3,CASSQRYGTDTQYF
.,TRBV7-2,TRBJ2-3,CASSRLTDTQYF
.,TRBV18,TRBJ2-2,CASSPPVGMNTGELFF
.,TRBV7-9,TRBJ1-4,CASSLRGAEEKLFF
.,TRBV6-6,TRBJ1-1,CASSKGGTEAFF
.,TRBV21-1,TRBJ2-2,CASSKAIPSGWGTGELFF
.,TRBV27,TRBJ2-2,CASSTGPRALGAHTGELFF
.,TRBV29-1,TRBJ2-1,CSVPGVAGGIDEQFF
.,TRBV5-4,TRBJ2-1,CASSLGLAGAYNEQFF
.,TRBV19,TRBJ2-5,CASSILQGAETQYF
.,TRBV27,TRBJ1-5,CASSYREGGNQPQHF
.,TRBV6-4,TRBJ2-1,CASSAELGEQFF
.,TRBV7-8,TRBJ2-5,CASSLQGLAGVETQYF
few,TRBV2,TRBJ1-4,CASLRLGTENEKLFF
.,TRBV2,TRBJ2-2,CASSVDDLSNTGELFF
.,TRBV5-6,TRBJ2-1,CASSLFSGSSYNEQFF
.,TRBV5-1,TRBJ2-2,CASSQNFANTGELFF
.,TRBV18,TRBJ1-3,CASSREGSTSGNTIYF
.,TRBV5-4,TRBJ1-2,CASSLAENANYGYTF
few,TRBV3-1/TRBV3-2,TRBJ1-2,CASSQGVWSNYGYTF
.,TRBV25-1,TRBJ2-7,CASSRNYEQYF
.,TRBV2,TRBJ1-1,CASSEEQGSRSEAFF
.,TRBV19,TRBJ1-4,CAIARGPNEKLFF
.,TRBV6-5,TRBJ2-5,CASSGGVETQYF
few,TRBV9,TRBJ1-6,CASSEGQGAYNSPLHF
.,TRBV28,TRBJ2-7,CASSSGSRVGYF
.,TRBV6-5,TRBJ1-1,CASRTTPQGTEAFF
.,TRBV3-1/TRBV3-2,TRBJ1-2,CASSQARGHYGYTF
.,TRBV19,TRBJ1-2,CASSIDETVYGYTF
.,TRBV5-6,TRBJ1-2,CASIFGTEYGYTF
.,TRBV4-2,TRBJ1-6,CASSQVDNSPLHF
.,TRBV11-2,TRBJ2-5,CASSLQGGGWTQYF
.,TRBV7-9,TRBJ2-3,CASSTPTGEEGTDTQYF
.,TRBV19,TRBJ1-5,CASNDPRTRHQPQHF
few,TRBV19,TRBJ1-2,CASSISGNYGYTF
.,TRBV30,TRBJ1-6,CAWTQGQGAAPLHF
.,TRBV11-2,TRBJ2-7,CASSLSAAGGPREQYF